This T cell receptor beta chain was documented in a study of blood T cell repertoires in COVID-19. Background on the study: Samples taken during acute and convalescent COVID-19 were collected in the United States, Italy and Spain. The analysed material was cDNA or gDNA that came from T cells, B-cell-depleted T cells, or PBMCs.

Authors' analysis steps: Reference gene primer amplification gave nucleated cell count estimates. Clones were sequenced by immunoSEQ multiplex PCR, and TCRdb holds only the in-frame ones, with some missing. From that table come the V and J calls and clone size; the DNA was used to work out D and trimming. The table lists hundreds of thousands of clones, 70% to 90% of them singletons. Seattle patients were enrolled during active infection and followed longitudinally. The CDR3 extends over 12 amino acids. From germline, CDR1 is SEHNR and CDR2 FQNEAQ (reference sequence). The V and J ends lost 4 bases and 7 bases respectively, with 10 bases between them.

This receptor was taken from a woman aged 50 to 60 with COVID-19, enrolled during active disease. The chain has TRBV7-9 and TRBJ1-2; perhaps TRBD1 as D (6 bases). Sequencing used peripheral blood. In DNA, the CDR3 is TGTGCCAGCAGCTCCTGGACAGTTGGCTACACCTTC. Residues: CASSSWTVGYTF.